The 5 T cell receptor beta chains reported below all come from one sample, sequenced in a study of cytomegalovirus exposure and HLA in healthy donors. With 60 Vbeta and 13 Jbeta primers, the PCR was carried out. TCRdb keeps only in-frame clones here, not all; method: immunoSEQ multiplex PCR. The sample has 95,000 to 150,000 clones, 81% seen once. The source material was PBMCs. The receptors shown here come from a young man in good health and CMV-seronegative.

V and J are TRBV5-6 and TRBJ1-1; no reliable D call. The germline V gene has CDR1 SGHDT and CDR2 YYEEEE. The CDR3 is 13 residues long. Trimming removed 4 bases at V and 8 bases at J, with 15 bases between. CDR3 region: CASSPTGLDEAFF. CDR3 coding DNA: TGTGCCAGCAGCCCCACCGGACTCGACGAAGCTTTCTTT.

This chain uses TRBV7-9 with TRBJ1-1, with a possible D match to TRBD1 (5 bases). V was pared by 2 bases and J by 4 bases, with 14 bases between. The germline CDR1 and CDR2 sequences are SEHNR and FQNEAQ (reference sequence). The CDR3 has 15 residues. CDR3 region: CASSLIGDRGTEAFF. The CDR3 nucleotides read TGTGCCAGCAGCTTAATTGGGGATAGGGGCACTGAAGCTTTCTTT.

V gene TRBV4-2 combines with J gene TRBJ2-2; possible D gene TRBD2, 5 bases. The V end lost 0 bases, the J end lost 2 bases, and 10 bases lay between the germline ends. The CDR3 extends over 16 amino acids. The germline V gene encodes CDR1 LGHNA and CDR2 YNFKEQ. In DNA, the CDR3 is TGTGCCAGCAGCCAAGAGGCTAGCTATAACACCGGGGAGCTGTTTTTT. Its translation is CASSQEASYNTGELFF.

V usage is TRBV29-1 and J usage is TRBJ2-7; TRBD1 matches 9 bases. V lost 5 bases, J lost 10 bases, and 9 bases stayed unmatched. Per the germline V gene, CDR1 is SQVTM and CDR2 is ANQGSEA. CDR3 length: 12 amino acids. Here the CDR3 DNA reads TGCAGCGTTCCGGACAGGGGCGTCGAACAGTACTTC. Translating gives CSVPDRGVEQYF.

In this sample, this clone turned up once. This sequence joins TRBV25-1 and TRBJ2-5, with 7 bases lining up with TRBD1. Matching the DNA end better, TRBJ2-7 makes the J call doubtful. CDR1 and CDR2 (germline): MGHDK, SYGVNS. The CDR3 is 12 amino acids. For the CDR3, the DNA is TGTGCCAGCGGCGGACAGGTCCACGAGCAGTACTTC. Protein product: CASGGQVHEQYF.